One and the same sample provided the 24 T cell receptor beta chains below, sequenced in a study of T cell clonality in common variable immunodeficiency. Method: immunoSEQ multiplex PCR; TCRdb's copy keeps in-frame clones and lacks some. The specimen has tens of thousands of clones, none found just once. Sequenced sample: peripheral blood mononuclear cells. The source of these receptors is a person aged 18 to 75 in good health.

This clone was counted ten times or more. The read falls 3 residues short of the CDR3 end, and the missing part is taken from the germline J gene. This chain connects TRBV30 to TRBJ2-3, with 7 positions matching TRBD2. Per the germline V gene, CDR1 is GTSNPN and CDR2 is SVGIG (reference sequence). Trimming removed 3 bases from V and 1 base from J; junction bases left unmatched: 4. There are 14 residues in the CDR3. CDR3: CAWRGAGGTDTQYF. The covered CDR3 bases are TGTGCCTGGAGGGGTGCGGGAGGCACAGATACG. The full variable domain, with the rest looked up from reference TRBV30 and TRBJ2-3, is SQTIHQWPATLVQPVGSPLSLECTVEGTSNPNLYWYRQAAGRGLQLLFYSVGIGQISSEVPQNLSASRPQDRQFILSSKKLLLSDSGFYLCAWRGAGGTDTQYFGPGTRLTVL.

In its sample, this clone was seen many times. The read halts 3 residues ahead of the CDR3 end, with the missing end drawn from the germline J gene. The chain combines TRBV20-1 with TRBJ1-2, with D uncertain. Germline CDR1 and CDR2: DFQATT and SNEGSKA (reference sequence). The CDR3 is made up of 14 amino acids. V lost 0 bases and J lost 5, with 13 bases in between. Incomplete CDR3 DNA: TGCAGTGCTAGAGATCAGAAAGGACTTTATGGC. This encodes CSARDQKGLYG. The full CDR3 is CSARDQKGLYGYTF.

This clone was detected ten times or more. The missing CDR3 end, 3 residues past where the read stops, is filled in from the germline J gene. The V gene is TRBV20-1, the J gene TRBJ2-5, with D possibly TRBD2 on 5 matching bases. CDR1 is DFQATT and CDR2 is SNEGSKA in the germline V gene (reference sequence). The CDR3 totals 14 residues. V was clipped by 1 base and J by 1 base, with 10 bases between them. CDR3 DNA (partial): TGCAGTGCTAGAGTTTCAGCGGCCCAAGAGACC. This translates into CSARVSAAQET. The full CDR3 protein is CSARVSAAQETQYF.

This clone occurred many times. Read data end 3 residues before the CDR3 end; the end is taken from the germline J gene. The chain has TRBV30 and TRBJ1-6; D may be TRBD1 (5 bases). Trimming cost V 2 bases and J 10 bases, with 18 bases left between them. CDR1 is GTSNPN, CDR2 SVGIG, per germline (reference sequence). CDR3 length: 15 residues. The CDR3 sequence: CAWSNPIKGRSPLHF. The DNA read from the CDR3 is TGTGCCTGGAGTAATCCGATAAAGGGGAGATCACCC.

This clone was seen many times. The sequence runs out 3 residues before the end of the CDR3; the remainder is reconstructed from the germline J gene. The chain has TRBV30 and TRBJ1-2; D not resolved. Trimming left V 2 bases short and J 0 bases short, with 25 bases between. This CDR3 comprises 19 residues. Germline V gene lookup returns CDR1 GTSNPN and CDR2 SVGIG (reference sequence). The sequenced CDR3 bases are TGTGCCTGGAGTCCCGGACTGGCGCGGGGAAAATCAGCTAACTATGGC. This codes for CAWSPGLARGKSANYG. The entire CDR3 protein reads CAWSPGLARGKSANYGYTF.

This clone was found many times. The sequence runs out 3 residues before the end of the CDR3; the remainder is reconstructed from the germline J gene. The chain joins TRBV2 to TRBJ2-2; TRBD2 aligns across 8 bases. Per the germline V gene, CDR1 is SNHLY and CDR2 is FYNNEI. With 3 bases clipped from V and 4 bases from J, the junction kept 7 bases outside the gene matches. The CDR3 is 16 amino acids. CDR3 in amino acids: CASSDIAGLSTGELFF. The DNA read from the CDR3 is TGTGCCAGCAGTGATATAGCGGGACTCAGCACCGGGGAG. Full variable domain (missing parts from reference TRBV2 and TRBJ2-2): EPEVTQTPSHQVTQMGQEVILRCVPISNHLYFYWYRQILGQKVEFLVSFYNNEISEKSEIFDDQFSVERPDGSNFTLKIRSTKLEDSAMYFCASSDIAGLSTGELFFGEGSRLTVL.

The CDR3 reads CASNPRQGTYGQYF. CDR3 DNA, as far as it was read: TGTGCCAGTAACCCCCGACAGGGAACCTATGGT. This sequence joins TRBV19 and TRBJ2-4; 7 nucleotides match TRBD1. The CDR3 goes on 3 residues after the read ends, and that part is filled in from the germline J gene. Germline values: CDR1 LNHDA, CDR2 SQIVND (reference sequence). The CDR3 length is 14 residues.

This clone was recorded at least ten times. The read ends 3 residues shy of where the CDR3 ends; the end is completed using the germline J gene. The chain recombines TRBV5-4 with TRBJ2-2, with TRBD2 matching over 10 bases. Germline lookup yields CDR1 SGHNT and CDR2 YYREEE (reference sequence). J gave up 7 bases and V 0 bases, and 6 bases lay outside the gene matches. This CDR3 has 16 amino acids. Incomplete CDR3 DNA: TGTGCCAGCAGCTTGGCAGCTAGCGGGAGTTTCGGGGAG. Translated, it gives CASSLAASGSFGE. The whole CDR3 reads CASSLAASGSFGELFF. The complete variable domain, with remaining parts taken from reference TRBV5-4 and TRBJ2-2, reads ETGVTQSPTHLIKTRGQQVTLRCSSQSGHNTVSWYQQALGQGPQFIFQYYREEENGRGNFPPRFSGLQFPNYSSELNVNALELDDSALYLCASSLAASGSFGELFFGEGSRLTVL.

This clone was recorded at least ten times. The sequenced CDR3 bases are TGCGCCAGCAGTGAGACAATACAGGGAGGGTCA. It specifies CASSETIQGGS. Given in full, the CDR3 is CASSETIQGGSAFF. V and J are TRBV10-1 and TRBJ1-1, with a tentative D call TRBD1 (6 bases). The CDR3 end lies 3 residues beyond the end of the read and is filled in from the germline J gene. CDR1 WNHNN and CDR2 SYGVQD come from the germline V gene (reference sequence). This CDR3 spans 14 amino acids.

With respect to this clone: The read falls 3 residues short of the CDR3 end, and the missing part is taken from the germline J gene. This chain uses TRBV7-6 with TRBJ1-2; no firm D call. Germline V gene sequence: CDR1 SGHVS, CDR2 FNYEAQ. The CDR3 runs 15 residues. V was trimmed by 5 bases and J by 5 bases, leaving 18 bases between them. CDR3 sequence reads: CASSHFLSRDYGYTF. The CDR3 DNA, read in part, is TGTGCCAGCAGCCATTTTTTATCCAGAGATTATGGC.

This clone appeared many times. Relative to the germline gene, one junction end is altered; a read error may explain this. Read data end 3 residues before the CDR3 end; the end is taken from the germline J gene. The rearrangement uses TRBV4-2 and TRBJ2-1; tentative D call: TRBD1 (6 bases). The CDR3 contains 14 residues. The germline gives CDR1 LGHNA, CDR2 YNFKEQ. The CDR3 is CASSHGQTYNEQFF. The sequenced CDR3 bases are TGCGCCAGCAGCCACGGACAGACCTACAATGAG.

There are a few counts of this clone. The read comes to an end 3 residues before the CDR3 does, leaving the germline J gene to fill in the end. This chain connects TRBV5-6 to TRBJ2-1; possible D gene TRBD1, 6 bases. The germline V gene has CDR1 SGHDT and CDR2 YYEEEE. The CDR3 is 15 amino acids. V gave up 0 bases and J gave up 2 bases, with 9 bases separating them. The sequenced CDR3 bases are TGTGCCAGCAGCTTGGAGGACAGAGCCTACAATGAG. This gives the protein CASSLEDRAYNE. The entire CDR3 protein reads CASSLEDRAYNEQFF.

As concerns this clone: The read terminates 3 residues before the CDR3 end, so the remaining end is supplied by the germline J gene. J is TRBJ2-2 and V is TRBV6-1, with D maybe TRBD1 (5 bases). This CDR3 is 15 amino acids long. CDR1 is MNHNS and CDR2 is SASEGT in the germline V gene. CDR3 DNA (partial): TGTGCCAGCAGTGAGTATGGTACTGGGGCCAACGTG. This gives the protein CASSEYGTGANV. The full CDR3 reads CASSEYGTGANVLFF.

This clone was seen many times. The read finishes 3 residues shy of the CDR3 end, and the germline J gene is used to complete it. The V call is TRBV12-3 or TRBV12-4, the J call TRBJ2-1, with TRBD2 matching over 7 bases. After removal of 7 bases from V and 8 bases from J, the junction contained 17 bases not matched to a gene. There are 16 residues in the CDR3. The CDR3 loop is CASTPFEAGVGDEQFF. The CDR3 DNA, read in part, is TGTGCCAGCACCCCCTTCGAGGCGGGGGTAGGGGATGAG.

This clone was counted ten times or more. One end of the junction fails to match germline, which may point to a read error. The CDR3 goes on 3 residues after the read ends, and that part is filled in from the germline J gene. The gene calls are TRBV7-7 and TRBJ2-1, with D perhaps matching TRBD1 or TRBD2 (6 bases each). CDR3 length: 15 residues. Looked up from germline, CDR1 is SSHAT and CDR2 is FNYEAQ (reference sequence). The CDR3 sequence is CASSLGGLDNDEQFF. CDR3 DNA, as far as it was read: TGTGCTAGCAGCTTAGGGGGGCTAGACAACGATGAG.

This clone was seen ten or more times. The covered CDR3 bases are TGTGCTAGTGGTTTGGTCCCCCTCGGGGTGCCCTACAATGAG. This translates into CASGLVPLGVPYNE. The full CDR3 protein reads CASGLVPLGVPYNEQFF. The chain recombines TRBV12-5 with TRBJ2-1, with TRBD2 as a possible D gene (5 bases). Read coverage stops 3 residues before the CDR3 terminus; the germline J gene supplies the remainder. The V end lost 0 bases, the J end lost 2 bases, and 14 bases lay between the germline ends. The germline CDR1 and CDR2 sequences are LGHNT and FRNRAP. The CDR3 totals 17 residues.

This clone has ten or more counts. The DNA ends 3 residues before the CDR3 does, and the rest of the CDR3 is filled in from the germline J gene. V gene TRBV7-6 combines with J gene TRBJ1-2; 9 bases line up with TRBD1. This CDR3 is built from 14 residues. Germline loops: CDR1 SGHVS, CDR2 FNYEAQ. V gave up 6 bases and J gave up 4 bases; unmatched junction bases: 6. CDR3 sequence reads: CASSLGTGSYGYTF. The covered CDR3 bases are TGTGCCAGCAGTCTTGGGACAGGGAGCTATGGC.

At least ten counts were recorded for this clone. The CDR3 is cut off 3 residues early in the read; its end comes from the germline J gene. The sample holds other DNA sequences that translate to the same CDR3. The rearrangement joins TRBV5-5 to TRBJ2-3; 9 nucleotides match TRBD2. Trimming took 3 bases from V and 4 from J; bases not matched to a gene: 6. CDR3 size: 15 residues. CDR1 SGHKS and CDR2 YYEKEE come from the germline V gene (reference sequence). The CDR3 here is CASSSGLALADTQYF. Incomplete CDR3 DNA: TGTGCCAGCAGCTCTGGACTAGCGTTGGCAGATACG.

Ten or more counts support this clone. The sequence runs out 3 residues before the end of the CDR3; the remainder is reconstructed from the germline J gene. This chain links TRBV4-2 with TRBJ2-5; TRBD1 agrees at 9 bases. The CDR3 loop spans 16 amino acids. V trimming: 3 bases; J trimming: 1 base; junction bases outside the gene matches: 6. Germline values: CDR1 LGHNA, CDR2 YNFKEQ. CDR3: CASSHPRDRVQETQYF. Partial CDR3 DNA: TGTGCCAGCAGCCATCCCCGGGACAGGGTCCAAGAGACC.

The table lists this clone with many counts. The sequenced fragment ends 3 residues before the CDR3 boundary, so the rest is inferred from the germline J gene. V and J are TRBV5-1 and TRBJ1-1; maybe TRBD1 (6 bases). The V gene lost 0 bases and the J gene lost 0 bases, with 9 bases spanning the gap. CDR1 and CDR2 (germline): SGHRS, YFSETQ. This CDR3 has 15 residues. Incomplete CDR3 DNA: TGCGCCAGCAGCTTGGTGGGACAAATGAACACTGAA. Its translation is CASSLVGQMNTE. The CDR3 in full is CASSLVGQMNTEAFF.

This clone was recorded at least ten times. Coverage ceases 3 residues before the CDR3 finishes, and the germline J gene fills in the end. The rearrangement uses TRBV5-1 and TRBJ2-5, with 11 bases matching TRBD2. The germline gives CDR1 SGHRS, CDR2 YFSETQ. This CDR3 spans 17 amino acids. J lost 4 bases, V lost 4 bases, and 12 bases had no gene match. The CDR3: CASSPTTSGVVGETQYF. The CDR3 DNA, read in part, is TGCGCCAGCAGCCCGACGACTAGCGGGGTAGTGGGAGAGACC.

This clone was detected only a few times. A read error may account for a junction end that differs from germline. The read stops 3 residues short of the end of the CDR3; the missing end is completed from the germline J gene. V and J are TRBV5-6 and TRBJ1-2; 10 bases map to TRBD1. The CDR3 has 14 residues. Germline V gene data show CDR1 as SGHDT and CDR2 as YYEEEE. The CDR3 reads CAGSSGTGAYGYTF. CDR3 bases read: TGTGCCGGCAGCTCTGGGACAGGGGCCTATGGC.

As to this clone: The read stops 3 residues short of the end of the CDR3; the missing end is completed from the germline J gene. The chain is built from TRBV19 and TRBJ2-7, with 9 bases matching TRBD1. Trimming at V came to 5 bases and at J to 3 bases, leaving 8 bases not matched to a gene. Germline V CDR1 and CDR2: LNHDA, SQIVND (reference sequence). This CDR3 comprises 15 residues. The DNA read from the CDR3 is TGTGCCAGTAGTGTGGGACAGGGCCTCCTCTACGAG. This encodes CASSVGQGLLYE. The full CDR3 is CASSVGQGLLYEQYF.

This clone was observed many times. The read finishes 3 residues shy of the CDR3 end, and the germline J gene is used to complete it. This chain uses TRBV20-1 with TRBJ2-5, with 8 bases aligning to TRBD2. CDR3 length: 16 residues. Germline assignment: CDR1 DFQATT and CDR2 SNEGSKA (reference sequence). V was clipped by 0 bases and J by 1 base; unmatched bases: 7. The chain's CDR3 is CSARDYGGRIQETQYF. The CDR3 bases that were read are TGCAGTGCTAGAGATTATGGCGGGAGGATCCAAGAGACC.